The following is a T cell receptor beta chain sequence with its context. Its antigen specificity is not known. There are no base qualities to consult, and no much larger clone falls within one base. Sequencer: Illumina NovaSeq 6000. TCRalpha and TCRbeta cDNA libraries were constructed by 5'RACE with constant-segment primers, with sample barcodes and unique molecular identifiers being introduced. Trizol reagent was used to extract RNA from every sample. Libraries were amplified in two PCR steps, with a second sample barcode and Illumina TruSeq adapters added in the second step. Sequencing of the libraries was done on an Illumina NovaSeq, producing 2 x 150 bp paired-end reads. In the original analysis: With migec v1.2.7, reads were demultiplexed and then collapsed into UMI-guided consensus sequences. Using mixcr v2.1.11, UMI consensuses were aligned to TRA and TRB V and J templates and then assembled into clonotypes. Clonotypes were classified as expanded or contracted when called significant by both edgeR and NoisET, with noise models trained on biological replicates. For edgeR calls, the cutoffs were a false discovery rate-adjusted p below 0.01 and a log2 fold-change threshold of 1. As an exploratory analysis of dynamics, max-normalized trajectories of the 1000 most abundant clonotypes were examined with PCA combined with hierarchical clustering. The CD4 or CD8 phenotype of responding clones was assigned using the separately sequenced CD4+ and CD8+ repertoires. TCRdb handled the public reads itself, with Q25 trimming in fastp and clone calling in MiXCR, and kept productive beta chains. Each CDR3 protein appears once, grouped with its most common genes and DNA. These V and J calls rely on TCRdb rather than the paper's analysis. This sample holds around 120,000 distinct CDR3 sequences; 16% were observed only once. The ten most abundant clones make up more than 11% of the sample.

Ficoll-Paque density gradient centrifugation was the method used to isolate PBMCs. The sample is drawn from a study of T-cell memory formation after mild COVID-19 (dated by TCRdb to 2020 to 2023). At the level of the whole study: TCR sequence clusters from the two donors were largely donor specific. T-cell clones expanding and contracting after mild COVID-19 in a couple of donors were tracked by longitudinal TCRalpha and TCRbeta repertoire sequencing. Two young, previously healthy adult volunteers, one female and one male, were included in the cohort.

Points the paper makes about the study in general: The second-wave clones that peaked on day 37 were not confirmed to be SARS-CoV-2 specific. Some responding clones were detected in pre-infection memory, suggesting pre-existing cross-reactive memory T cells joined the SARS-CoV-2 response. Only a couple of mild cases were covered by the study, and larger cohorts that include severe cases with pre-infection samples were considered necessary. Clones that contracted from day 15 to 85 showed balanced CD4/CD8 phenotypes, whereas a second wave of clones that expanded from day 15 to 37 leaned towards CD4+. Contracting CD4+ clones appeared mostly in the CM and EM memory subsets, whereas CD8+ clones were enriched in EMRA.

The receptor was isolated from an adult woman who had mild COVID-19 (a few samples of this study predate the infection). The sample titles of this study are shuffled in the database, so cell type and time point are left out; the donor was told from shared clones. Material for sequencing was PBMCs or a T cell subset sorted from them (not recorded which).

The CDR3 reads CSARGLPRDYEQYF. The base sequence is TGCAGTGCTAGAGGACTCCCCCGGGACTACGAGCAGTACTTC. The chain uses TRBV20-1 and TRBJ2-7, and perhaps TRBD2 as D gene, on 5 matching bases. From a lookup of the germline V gene (reference sequence), CDR1 and CDR2 are DFQATT and SNEGSKA. Relative to germline, V is 1 base shorter and J is 3 bases shorter, with 13 bases between their ends. The cysteine opens and the phenylalanine closes a CDR3 of 14 amino acids. Here the CDR3 DNA is all that survives: 42 bases in frame from base 1.